What follows are 30 T cell receptor beta chains derived from one specimen sequenced in a study of blood T cell repertoires in COVID-19. Clones were sequenced by immunoSEQ multiplex PCR, and TCRdb holds only the in-frame ones, with some missing. This table has 200,000 to 250,000 clones, around 80% appearing once. The material sequenced was peripheral blood. The source is an older woman with acute or convalescent COVID-19.

This clone was detected only a few times. The chain is built from TRBV5-6 and TRBJ2-7; 8 positions agree with TRBD1. Germline V gene data show CDR1 as SGHDT and CDR2 as YYEEEE. The CDR3 is 17 amino acids. Germline trimming cut 0 bases from V and 3 bases from J; bases unmatched to any gene: 11. The CDR3 loop is CASSLGKRNRGNYEQYF. In DNA, the CDR3 is TGTGCCAGCAGCTTGGGTAAACGTAACAGGGGGAACTACGAGCAGTACTTC. The variable domain in full, completed from reference TRBV5-6 and TRBJ2-7, reads DAGVTQSPTHLIKTRGQQVTLRCSPKSGHDTVSWYQQALGQGPQFIFQYYEEEERQRGNFPDRFSGHQFPNYSSELNVNALLLGDSALYLCASSLGKRNRGNYEQYFGPGTRLTVT.

The rearrangement uses TRBV9 and TRBJ2-3, with 7 bases aligning to TRBD1. CDR3 length: 15 residues. V trimming: 0 bases; J trimming: 6 bases; junction bases outside the gene matches: 7. Germline assignment: CDR1 SGDLS and CDR2 YYNGEE. The CDR3 loop is CASSVAGTARDTQYF. CDR3 sequence (DNA): TGTGCCAGCAGCGTAGCAGGGACAGCACGGGATACGCAGTATTTT. Looking up the rest from reference TRBV9 and TRBJ2-3 gives the full variable domain: DSGVTQTPKHLITATGQRVTLRCSPRSGDLSVYWYQQSLDQGLQFLIQYYNGEERAKGNILERFSAQQFPDLHSELNLSSLELGDSALYFCASSVAGTARDTQYFGPGTRLTVL.

The CDR3 region is CASSQDLAQPQHF. CDR3 nucleotide sequence: TGTGCCAGCAGCCAAGACCTGGCCCAGCCCCAGCATTTT. The rearrangement uses TRBV3-1 (or the pseudogene TRBV3-2) and TRBJ1-5; D is unclear. With 0 bases removed from V and 7 bases from J, the gap between germline ends came to 7 bases. CDR1 and CDR2 from the germline V gene are LGHDT and YNNKEL (reference sequence). The CDR3 loop spans 13 amino acids.

The V and J genes are TRBV6-5 and TRBJ2-4; 9 nucleotides match TRBD1. V was clipped by 6 bases and J by 6 bases; unmatched bases: 9. Germline V gives CDR1 MNHEY, CDR2 SVGAGI. This CDR3 is 15 amino acids long. The CDR3 DNA follows: TGTGCCAGCAGCCAACAGGGGGCGGAGGGAAACATTCAGTACTTC. This encodes CASSQQGAEGNIQYF.

This clone was seen once. V is TRBV4-1 and J is TRBJ1-3; a weak D match, TRBD1 (5 bases). From germline, CDR1 is MGHRA and CDR2 YSYEKL. Between the trimmed V and J ends, which lost 6 bases and 0 bases, there was a span of 15 bases. This CDR3 spans 16 amino acids. DNA of the CDR3: TGCGCCAGCAGGGGAATGGGGGGGATCTCTGGAAACACCATATATTTT. This gives the protein CASRGMGGISGNTIYF.

The CDR3, as DNA: TGTGCCAGCCTAAACGGGGGTGGCTACACCTTC. Translating gives CASLNGGGYTF. V and J are TRBV6-5 and TRBJ1-2; possibly TRBD1 for D (5 bases). The CDR3 sequence is 11 residues long. CDR1 and CDR2 from the germline V gene are MNHEY and SVGAGI. With 8 bases removed from V and 7 bases from J, the gap between germline ends came to 11 bases.

The rearrangement uses TRBV3-1 (or the pseudogene TRBV3-2) and TRBJ2-3; 11 bases map to TRBD2. The CDR3 spans 21 residues. Germline CDR1 LGHDT, CDR2 YNNKEL (reference sequence). V shed 1 base and J 3 bases; nucleotides not matched to a gene: 18. The CDR3: CASSQVIRASGRRTGTDTQYF. In DNA, the CDR3 is TGTGCCAGCAGCCAAGTCATACGGGCTAGCGGGAGGCGGACGGGGACAGATACGCAGTATTTT.

This clone was counted a few times. This chain connects TRBV29-1 to TRBJ2-1; 9 bases agree with TRBD2. In germline, CDR1 is SQVTM, CDR2 ANQGSEA. V trimming: 6 bases; J trimming: 7 bases; junction bases outside the gene matches: 7. The length of the CDR3 is 13 residues. In nucleotides, the CDR3 is TGCAGCGTCAGGGCTAGCGGGAAGAATGAGCAGTTCTTC. Amino acid sequence: CSVRASGKNEQFF.

With regard to this clone: Sequence at one end of the junction differs from germline and may be a read error. The V call is TRBV27, the J call TRBJ2-1, with no clear D. CDR3 length equals 16 residues. In germline, CDR1 is MNHEY, CDR2 SMNVEV (reference sequence). CDR3: CASSLSGGSSYNEQFF. CDR3 bases: TGTGCCAGCAGTCTATCTGGCGGTAGCTCCTACAATGAGCAGTTCTTC.

The chain recombines TRBV19 with TRBJ2-5; D call uncertain. The germline V gene has CDR1 LNHDA and CDR2 SQIVND (reference sequence). The CDR3 extends over 13 amino acids. V dropped 3 bases and J dropped 5 bases, with 10 bases sitting between them. The CDR3 DNA follows: TGTGCCAGTAGTATCAGTAGCCGGGAGACCCAGTACTTC. This gives the protein CASSISSRETQYF.

This clone appeared a single time. The chain is built from TRBV30 and TRBJ1-4; tentatively, D is TRBD1 (5 bases). CDR3 length: 14 residues. CDR1 GTSNPN and CDR2 SVGIG come from the germline V gene (reference sequence). The germline V and J ends were trimmed by 2 bases and 3 bases, with 10 bases remaining between them. CDR3 DNA: TGTGCCTGGAGTTCAGGGCTGGCTAATGAAAAACTGTTTTTT. It specifies CAWSSGLANEKLFF.

This chain links TRBV30 with TRBJ2-3, with 9 nucleotides matching TRBD2. Germline V CDR1 and CDR2: GTSNPN, SVGIG (reference sequence). This CDR3 is 16 amino acids long. The trim removed 5 bases at V and 5 bases at J, leaving 14 bases unmatched. CDR3 sequence (DNA): TGTGCCTGGGCGCGGGGGGGAGCGGGTCACGGAGATACGCAGTATTTT. Translating gives CAWARGGAGHGDTQYF.

This clone occurred once. The chain combines TRBV14 with TRBJ1-1; 8 nucleotides agree with TRBD1. The CDR3 contains 15 residues. The junction had 6 bases not matched to a gene; V was cut back by 2 bases and J by 4 bases. Germline V gene data show CDR1 as SGHDN and CDR2 as FVKESK. CDR3 DNA sequence: TGTGCCAGCAGCCAAATGGCAGGGGGCTCCACTGAAGCTTTCTTT. It encodes CASSQMAGGSTEAFF.

This clone was seen only a few times. CDR3 DNA sequence: TGCGCCAGCAGCTCCCGGGACAAACCGGGGACCCAGTACTTC. Residues: CASSSRDKPGTQYF. V and J are TRBV5-1 and TRBJ2-5; tentatively, D is TRBD1 (6 bases). CDR3 size: 14 residues. V lost 3 bases, J lost 7 bases, and 16 bases lay in between. Germline V gives CDR1 SGHRS, CDR2 YFSETQ. The whole variable domain, filled in from reference TRBV5-1 and TRBJ2-5, reads KAGVTQTPRYLIKTRGQQVTLSCSPISGHRSVSWYQQTPGQGLQFLFEYFSETQRNKGNFPGRFSGRQFSNSRSEMNVSTLELGDSALYLCASSSRDKPGTQYFGPGTRLLVL.

The gene calls are TRBV3-1 (or the pseudogene TRBV3-2) and TRBJ2-7; D unclear. Germline V gene sequence: CDR1 LGHDT, CDR2 YNNKEL (reference sequence). CDR3 length: 15 residues. V lost 0 bases, J lost 1 base, and 10 bases lay in between. CDR3 nucleotides: TGTGCCAGCAGCCAAGATCCCGTCAGGTCCTACGAGCAGTACTTC. Protein sequence: CASSQDPVRSYEQYF.

The CDR3 coding sequence is TGTGCCAGCAGCTTAGGAGGGGGATCCTACGAGCAGTACTTC. This translates into CASSLGGGSYEQYF. The chain couples TRBV7-2 to TRBJ2-7, with D maybe TRBD1 (6 bases). Trimming took 1 base from V and 1 from J, leaving 8 bases between them. CDR3 length equals 14 residues. Germline V gene lookup returns CDR1 SGHTA and CDR2 FQGNSA.

This clone has just a few counts. V usage is TRBV7-2 and J usage is TRBJ1-5; 7 bases fit TRBD1. Germline CDR1 and CDR2: SGHTA and FQGNSA. Trimming removed 4 bases from V and 0 bases from J; junction bases left unmatched: 12. The CDR3 is 18 amino acids. In nucleotides, the CDR3 is TGTGCCAGCAGCTCTCCGGGGGACAGCTCTTATAGCAATCAGCCCCAGCATTTT. This translates into CASSSPGDSSYSNQPQHF. The full variable domain, rest sourced from reference TRBV7-2 and TRBJ1-5, is GAGVSQSPSNKVTEKGKDVELRCDPISGHTALYWYRQSLGQGLEFLIYFQGNSAPDKSGLPSDRFSAERTGGSVSTLTIQRTQQEDSAVYLCASSSPGDSSYSNQPQHFGDGTRLSIL.

This clone was observed once. The chain uses TRBV19 and TRBJ2-5; D is unclear. The CDR3 length is 12 residues. Looked up from germline, CDR1 is LNHDA and CDR2 is SQIVND (reference sequence). The V end was cut by 5 bases, the J end by 1 base, with 5 bases between. The CDR3 nucleotides are TGTGCCAGTAGTGAGGCCCAAGAGACCCAGTACTTC. Translated, it gives CASSEAQETQYF.

The gene calls are TRBV4-1 and TRBJ1-5, with TRBD1 identical over 12 bases. Per the germline V gene, CDR1 is MGHRA and CDR2 is YSYEKL. The CDR3 is 16 amino acids. V gave up 1 base and J gave up 6 bases; unmatched junction bases: 4. CDR3 residues: CASSQAGQGAFQPQHF. Written as DNA, the CDR3 is TGCGCCAGCAGCCAAGCGGGACAGGGGGCTTTTCAGCCCCAGCATTTT.

V gene TRBV7-6 combines with J gene TRBJ2-7; possibly TRBD2 for D (6 bases). The germline V gene has CDR1 SGHVS and CDR2 FNYEAQ. V lost 5 bases and J 6 bases, leaving 14 bases between the germline ends. The CDR3 spans 13 residues. The CDR3, as DNA: TGTGCCAGCAGCCTTGCCGGGGGTTCCGAGCAGTACTTC. Translating gives CASSLAGGSEQYF.

The genes are TRBV12-3 or TRBV12-4 and TRBJ1-2, with a weak D call TRBD1 (6 bases). V was shortened by 6 bases and J by 8 bases, with 16 bases between the two germline ends. The length of the CDR3 is 13 residues. The CDR3 region is CASSGLRGFGYTF. CDR3 DNA sequence: TGTGCCAGCAGCGGGCTCAGGGGCTTCGGCTACACCTTC.

This clone was counted between two and nine times. The chain employs TRBV11-2 and TRBJ2-7; D is possibly TRBD2 (6 bases). This CDR3 is built from 16 residues. CDR1 and CDR2 from the germline V gene are SGHAT and FQNNGV. V lost 5 bases and J 4 bases, leaving 21 bases between the germline ends. The CDR3 region has the DNA TGTGCCAGCAGCCCCCCTAGTAGCGGCTTTGGGTACGAGCAGTACTTC. This gives the protein CASSPPSSGFGYEQYF.

The chain uses TRBV28 and TRBJ2-3; unclear D gene. This CDR3 has 13 amino acids. V lost 3 bases and J lost 6, with 10 bases in between. Germline V gene lookup returns CDR1 MDHEN and CDR2 SYDVKM. CDR3 sequence (DNA): TGTGCCAGCAGTTTCCTTAGAGCGGATACGCAGTATTTT. This encodes CASSFLRADTQYF.

The chain couples TRBV5-1 to TRBJ1-2; D gene ambiguous. CDR1 is SGHRS, CDR2 YFSETQ, per germline. This CDR3 has 13 amino acids. V lost 1 base and J lost 4, with 8 bases in between. CDR3 sequence reads: CASSLLEVYGYTF. In DNA form, the CDR3 reads TGCGCCAGCAGCTTGCTGGAGGTCTATGGCTACACCTTC.

This clone was recorded only once. This sequence joins TRBV7-3 and TRBJ2-2, with TRBD1 as a possible D gene (6 bases). V lost 5 bases to trimming and J lost 2 bases, with 9 bases between them. Germline assignment: CDR1 SGHTA and CDR2 FQGTGA. The CDR3 has 14 amino acids. The CDR3 sequence is CASSPGTNTGELFF. The CDR3 nucleotides are TGTGCCAGCAGCCCGGGGACAAACACCGGGGAGCTGTTTTTT.

The J gene is TRBJ2-2, the V gene TRBV13, with 8 bases lining up with TRBD2. Looked up from germline, CDR1 is PRHDT and CDR2 is FYEKMQ (reference sequence). The CDR3 runs to 16 residues. V lost 4 bases and J lost 4; bases outside the gene matches: 8. CDR3: CASSYLSGRGTGELFF. The CDR3 nucleotides are TGTGCCAGCAGCTACTTGAGCGGGAGAGGCACCGGGGAGCTGTTTTTT.

The chain joins TRBV12-3 or TRBV12-4 to TRBJ1-2; D may be TRBD1 (5 bases). V was clipped by 7 bases and J by 0 bases, with 9 bases between them. This CDR3 has 13 residues. In nucleotides, the CDR3 is TGTGCCAGCACTCCGACAGCTAACTATGGCTACACCTTC. This gives the protein CASTPTANYGYTF.

The chain joins TRBV7-4 to TRBJ2-7; 8 positions match TRBD2. Germline CDR1 reads SGHVT; CDR2 reads SQSDAQ. This CDR3 has 14 amino acids. Trimming cost V 2 bases and J 4 bases; bases outside gene matches: 4. As DNA, the CDR3 is TGTGCCAGCAGCTTAATTCCTAGCGGGTACGAGCAGTACTTC. Encoded protein: CASSLIPSGYEQYF.

This clone was seen more than once but under ten times. This rearrangement joins TRBV6-2 or TRBV6-3 to TRBJ2-7, with 13 bases aligning to TRBD2. This CDR3 has 19 residues. With V trimmed by 1 base and J by 6 bases, 15 bases remained unmatched. Germline lookup yields CDR1 MNHEY and CDR2 SVGEGT. Here the CDR3 DNA reads TGTGCCAGCAGTTACTTTGGACTAGCGGGAGATTGGAGAGAGGGCGAGCAGTACTTC. Translation: CASSYFGLAGDWREGEQYF.

This clone was seen ten or more times. V and J are TRBV6-5 and TRBJ1-5, with 7 bases aligning to TRBD1. Germline lookup yields CDR1 MNHEY and CDR2 SVGAGI. This CDR3 comprises 14 residues. The J segment lost 4 bases and the V segment lost 8 bases, leaving 8 bases of the junction unmatched. In DNA form, the CDR3 reads TGTGCCAGCGGCCGGGACAGCTTAAATCAGCCCCAGCATTTT. Amino acid sequence: CASGRDSLNQPQHF.